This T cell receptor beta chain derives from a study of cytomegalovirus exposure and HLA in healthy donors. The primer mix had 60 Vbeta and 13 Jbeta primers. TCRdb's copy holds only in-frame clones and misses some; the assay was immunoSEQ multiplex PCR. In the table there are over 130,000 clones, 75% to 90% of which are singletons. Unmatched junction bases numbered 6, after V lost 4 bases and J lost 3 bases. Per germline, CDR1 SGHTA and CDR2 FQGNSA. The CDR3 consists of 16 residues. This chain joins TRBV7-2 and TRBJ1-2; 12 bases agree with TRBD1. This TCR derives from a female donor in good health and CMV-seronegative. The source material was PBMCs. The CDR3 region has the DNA TGTGCCAGCAGCTCCCGGGACAGGGGGCAGGACTATGGCTACACCTTC. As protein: CASSSRDRGQDYGYTF.